These T cell receptor beta chains were read from a single sample in a study of cytomegalovirus exposure and HLA in healthy donors. The method was immunoSEQ multiplex PCR; TCRdb's version includes in-frame clones alone and lacks a portion of them. The sample carries about 300,000 clones, 75% to 90% recorded once. Sequences were obtained from PBMCs. The receptor set was obtained from a middle-aged man in good health and CMV-seropositive. Both conserved end residues are part of each CDR3. The D gene is left open where the match is weak. Clone size is given for some rows only: seen once, a few or many times, or a class if the clone is expanded.

cdr3_length,d_call,clone_size,v_call,j_call,cdr3_aa,cdr3_nt
17,.,.,TRBV7-9,TRBJ2-5,CASSLGRGRDSTGTQYF,TGTGCCAGCAGCTTAGGAAGGGGCCGGGACTCCACGGGGACCCAGTACTTC
13,TRBD2,once,TRBV9,TRBJ2-1,CASSRLAENEQFF,TGTGCCAGCAGCAGACTAGCGGAAAATGAGCAGTTCTTC
14,.,.,TRBV28,TRBJ2-7,CASRRPADSYEQYF,TGTGCCAGCAGGAGACCCGCGGACTCCTACGAGCAGTACTTC
12,.,.,TRBV5-4,TRBJ1-4,CASSLYNEKLFF,TGTGCCAGCAGCTTGTATAATGAAAAACTGTTTTTT
15,.,.,TRBV19,TRBJ1-1,CASIPAGHAGSEAFF,TGTGCCAGTATCCCCGCAGGACATGCCGGCTCTGAAGCTTTCTTT
16,TRBD1,.,TRBV28,TRBJ2-7,CASSPTPGTGNYEQYF,TGTGCCAGCAGTCCAACCCCCGGGACAGGCAACTACGAGCAGTACTTC
15,.,.,TRBV5-4,TRBJ2-1,CASSLGGNNYNEQFF,TGTGCCAGCAGCTTGGGAGGGAATAACTACAATGAGCAGTTCTTC
14,.,.,TRBV6-1,TRBJ1-4,CASSVQLRNEKLFF,TGTGCCAGCAGTGTGCAGTTGAGGAATGAAAAACTGTTTTTT
14,.,once,TRBV4-1,TRBJ1-2,CASYGTYPNYGYTF,TGCGCCAGCTATGGGACATACCCTAACTATGGCTACACCTTC
16,TRBD2,.,TRBV4-2,TRBJ2-5,CASSQVTSGRAETQYF,TGTGCCAGCAGCCAAGTGACTAGCGGGAGGGCAGAGACCCAGTACTTC
13,.,.,TRBV18,TRBJ1-2,CASSFDWSHGYTF,TGTGCCAGCTCTTTCGACTGGTCCCATGGCTACACCTTC
17,.,.,TRBV12-1,TRBJ1-4,CASSFGNQGAHNEKLFF,TGTGCCAGCAGCTTTGGAAATCAGGGGGCGCATAATGAAAAACTGTTTTTT
14,TRBD1,.,TRBV27,TRBJ1-5,CASSDRGVGQPQHF,TGTGCCAGCAGTGACAGGGGTGTGGGTCAGCCCCAGCATTTT
17,TRBD1,.,TRBV7-7,TRBJ2-7,CASSLAGRDRGAYEQYF,TGTGCTAGCAGCTTAGCAGGCCGGGACAGGGGGGCCTACGAGCAGTACTTC
15,TRBD2,.,TRBV19,TRBJ2-7,CASSISPSGSYEQYF,TGTGCCAGTAGTATAAGTCCTAGCGGGAGCTACGAGCAGTACTTC
19,.,.,TRBV21-1,TRBJ2-3,CASSKGRTLRGASTDTQYF,TGTGCCAGCAGCAAAGGTCGGACACTGCGGGGGGCTAGCACAGATACGCAGTATTTT
13,.,.,TRBV7-6,TRBJ1-1,CASSSGLDTEAFF,TGTGCCAGCAGCTCAGGGTTGGACACTGAAGCTTTCTTT
14,TRBD2,.,TRBV29-1,TRBJ2-7,CSAYGTSGSYEQYF,TGCAGCGCCTACGGGACTAGCGGGTCCTACGAGCAGTACTTC
13,TRBD1,.,TRBV6-1,TRBJ2-1,CASAGTVYNEQFF,TGTGCCAGCGCCGGGACAGTATACAATGAGCAGTTCTTC
15,.,.,TRBV19,TRBJ1-4,CASSINSRINEKLFF,TGTGCCAGTAGTATAAATTCCAGAATTAATGAAAAACTGTTTTTT
15,TRBD2,.,TRBV11-2,TRBJ2-2,CASSHSGRDTGELFF,TGTGCCAGCAGCCATAGCGGGAGGGACACCGGGGAGCTGTTTTTT
16,TRBD1,.,TRBV25-1,TRBJ2-1,CASSDPRDRGLPEQFF,TGTGCCAGCAGTGACCCCCGGGACAGGGGCCTGCCTGAGCAGTTCTTC
15,.,.,TRBV5-4,TRBJ2-7,CASSHYSLGAYEQYF,TGTGCCAGCAGCCATTATTCCTTAGGAGCCTACGAGCAGTACTTC
12,.,few,TRBV9,TRBJ1-3,CASRGVGNTIYF,TGTGCCAGCAGGGGCGTTGGAAACACCATATATTTT
10,TRBD2,.,TRBV28,TRBJ2-1,CATSGNEQFF,TGTGCCACTAGCGGGAATGAGCAGTTCTTC
16,TRBD1,once,TRBV19,TRBJ2-3,CASSGRDRESPDTQYF,TGTGCCAGCTCTGGGAGGGACAGGGAGTCCCCAGATACGCAGTATTTT
14,TRBD2,.,TRBV10-3,TRBJ2-1,CAISDSGRGGEQFF,TGTGCCATCAGTGATAGCGGGAGGGGTGGTGAGCAGTTCTTC
16,TRBD1,.,TRBV7-9,TRBJ1-3,CASSLAAGGGGNTIYF,TGTGCCAGCAGCTTAGCCGCAGGGGGCGGTGGAAACACCATATATTTT
15,.,.,TRBV2,TRBJ2-3,CASSDGSGPWDTQYF,TGTGCCAGCAGTGACGGCAGCGGACCCTGGGATACGCAGTATTTT
15,.,.,TRBV4-1,TRBJ2-7,CASSPHGQRRYEQYF,TGCGCCAGCAGCCCCCACGGACAGAGAAGATACGAGCAGTACTTC
13,.,.,TRBV7-3,TRBJ2-5,CASSSTRQETQYF,TGTGCCAGCAGTTCGACTAGACAAGAGACCCAGTACTTC
13,.,.,TRBV27,TRBJ2-7,CASSLSTGNEQYF,TGTGCCAGCAGTTTATCTACGGGGAACGAGCAGTACTTC
13,.,.,TRBV11-2,TRBJ2-3,CASSPYSTDTQYF,TGTGCCAGCAGTCCTTATAGCACAGATACGCAGTATTTT
16,TRBD1,.,TRBV5-4,TRBJ2-5,CAAQPDRARMGETQYF,TGTGCCGCTCAACCGGACAGGGCCAGGATGGGGGAGACCCAGTACTTC